This T cell receptor beta chain originates from a study of blood T cell repertoires in COVID-19 (dated by TCRdb to the early 2020s). Some background on the complete study: The collaborator samples originated in the United States, Italy and Spain and spanned the acute and convalescent phases of COVID-19. The prospective study material was composed of cDNA or gDNA derived from T cells, B-cell-depleted T cells, or PBMCs. Deeply sampled blood TCRbeta repertoires from subjects exposed to, actively infected with, or recovered from COVID-19 were included in the dataset. The repertoires were released in a freely available public database meant as a resource for research on the immune response to SARS-CoV-2. Samples came from the ongoing ImmuneRACE study (first 160 participants) plus 1,254 subjects from 6 global collaborators. The sample metadata nearly always contained a de-identified subject ID, COVID-19 status, age in years and sex. Where HLA class I and class II types were available, the types were taken from metadata supplied by the sample provider, not from assay-based typing. Beyond this particular receptor, the publication reports: The quantity of clinical and demographic metadata differed by source and by participant and was supplied without curation.

In the germline V gene, CDR1 corresponds to SGHVS and CDR2 to FQNEAQ. The germline V end is reduced by 2 bases and the J end by 4 bases; junction bases left unmatched: 12. The CDR3 runs 18 residues from the cysteine to the phenylalanine. Only the CDR3 region is kept as DNA, spanning 54 bases read in frame from base 1. TCRbeta CDR3 regions were amplified from genomic DNA using the immunoSEQ Assay, a bias-controlled multiplex PCR. Turning to the authors' computational methods: The number of nucleated cells in each sample was estimated from the amplification of reference gene primers within the assay. To quantify the absolute abundance of each unique TCRbeta CDR3 rearrangement, sequence reads were collapsed and filtered. For each sample, productive Simpson clonality was calculated as the square root of Simpson's diversity index across productive rearrangements. The immuneACCESS repertoire file appears here via TCRdb, limited to in-frame rearrangements. These files lack a portion of the clones; in checked studies, under half of the deficit traces to unresolved V genes, and the cause of the others is not known. D and trimming were read from the DNA, whereas the V and J calls and clone size are those reported in that table. Across this sample there are more than 300,000 clones, with approximately 85% seen only once. Of the sample, approximately 1.5% is held by the ten largest clones.

Points on this clone: Its cognate antigen has yet to be identified. Per-nucleotide qualities are absent, and no much larger clonotype sits a single base away.

Collaborating institutions collected whole blood in K2EDTA tubes following their own protocols. Collaborator samples were shipped for TCRbeta analysis as frozen whole blood, isolated PBMCs, or DNA extracted from either sample type. The receptor was derived from a woman aged 45-60 years with acute or convalescent COVID-19. Sequencing input: peripheral blood. The chain is made from TRBV7-8 and TRBJ2-1, with TRBD2 identical over 9 junction bases. The DNA sequence follows: TGTGCCAGCAGCTTACGCCTAGCGGGAACGAGGGGGTACAATGAGCAGTTCTTC. It codes for CASSLRLAGTRGYNEQFF.